This is a list of T cell receptor beta chains from one sample in a study of spatial heterogeneity in lung cancer. TCRdb re-called the 5' RACE reads with MiXCR, one entry per CDR3 protein. The table shows roughly 4,000 distinct CDR3 sequences, with about a sixth occurring only once. The sequenced sample was PBMCs, obtained at surgery. The receptors stem from a male donor with early-stage non-small cell lung cancer. CDR3s include the opening cysteine and the closing phenylalanine or tryptophan. D genes are given only for firm matches. The listing skips clone size in some rows; elsewhere it reads once, few, many or a size class.

>TRBD1|TRBV29-1|few|TRBJ2-2
TGCAGCGTCCCATCCGGGACAGGGTATGCCGGGGAGCTGTTTTTT
CSVPSGTGYAGELFF
>-|TRBV5-1|-|TRBJ2-1
TGCGCCAGCGGGGATCAGGGCGGTCCACGCTACAATGAGCAGTTCTTC
CASGDQGGPRYNEQFF
>-|TRBV7-9|-|TRBJ1-4
TGTGCCAGCAGCTTAGTCGTTTCAGCAACTAATGAAAAACTGTTTTTT
CASSLVVSATNEKLFF
>-|TRBV10-3|once|TRBJ2-4
TGTGCCATCAGTGAGTCGAAGGGACTCCCAGGCCAAAACATTCAGTACTTC
CAISESKGLPGQNIQYF
>-|TRBV7-9|-|TRBJ1-4
TGTGCCAGCAGCCGAGACAGACCTAATGAAAAACTGTTTTTT
CASSRDRPNEKLFF
>-|TRBV6-5|-|TRBJ1-2
TGTGCCAGCAGTTCCCTCCAGCGGGGCTCTGGAGGGGGCTACACCTTC
CASSSLQRGSGGGYTF
>-|TRBV4-3|few|TRBJ1-6
TGCGCCAGCAGCCAAGAAGCACGGGGCATTTCGCCCCTCCACTTT
CASSQEARGISPLHF
>TRBD2|TRBV25-1|few|TRBJ2-2
TGTGCCAGCAGTGAAGCGGGAGAGACCGGGGAGCTGTTTTTT
CASSEAGETGELFF
>-|TRBV14|-|TRBJ2-3
TGTGCCAGCAGCCCGACTATTGTCGCCGCCTCAGATACGCAGTATTTT
CASSPTIVAASDTQYF
>-|TRBV7-2|many|TRBJ2-3
TGTGCCAGCAGCTTTCCGGGACAACCGCAGTATTTT
CASSFPGQPQYF
>TRBD1|TRBV28|many|TRBJ2-7
TGTGCCAGCAGTTTTCCGGGACAGGAGTTTTCTACTGTCCACGAGCAGTACTTC
CASSFPGQEFSTVHEQYF
>TRBD2|TRBV11-3|few|TRBJ2-1
TGTGCCAGCAGCCCAGGGACTATCAATGAGCAGTTCTTC
CASSPGTINEQFF
>-|TRBV25-1|medium-sized|TRBJ2-5
TGTGCCAGCAGTGACATGTCGGTTAGGGACCTTCGTTTAAAGGAGACCCAGTACTTC
CASSDMSVRDLRLKETQYF
>-|TRBV3-1|many|TRBJ2-7
TGTGCCAGCAGCCAAGGTGTCCGGGTTGAGCAGTACTTC
CASSQGVRVEQYF
>TRBD2|TRBV24-1|medium-sized|TRBJ2-3
TGTGCCACCAGTGACGCCTGGACTAGCGGGAGCGCAGATACGCAGTATTTT
CATSDAWTSGSADTQYF
>-|TRBV7-9|few|TRBJ2-7
TGTGCCAGCAGCTGGGGAGAAAGCGGTGACGAGCAGTACTTC
CASSWGESGDEQYF
>-|TRBV7-3|few|TRBJ2-5
TGTGCCAGCAGCTCGTCCCAGGGTGAGACCCAGTACTTC
CASSSSQGETQYF
>-|TRBV29-1|-|TRBJ1-4
TGCAGCGTTGTCGGGTATCCTAATGAAAAACTGTTTTTT
CSVVGYPNEKLFF
>-|TRBV6-6|-|TRBJ2-5
TGTGCCAGCAGTTACCCACAGGGAGGTCAAGAGACCCAGTACTTC
CASSYPQGGQETQYF
>TRBD1|TRBV12-5|once|TRBJ2-3
TGTGCTAGTGCCTTGACAGGGGGCACAGATACGCAGTATTTT
CASALTGGTDTQYF
>-|TRBV7-9|-|TRBJ1-1
TGTGCCAGCAGCGGCGGACAGCCGAACACTGAAGCTTTCTTT
CASSGGQPNTEAFF
>-|TRBV18|medium-sized|TRBJ2-3
TGTGCCAGCTCACCACGATTCGTGACGGATACGCAGTATTTT
CASSPRFVTDTQYF
>TRBD2|TRBV20-1|many|TRBJ2-2
TGCAGTGCTAGTCCCCCTAGCGGGAGACGAGCCGGGGAGCTGTTTTTT
CSASPPSGRRAGELFF
>TRBD1|TRBV28|-|TRBJ2-1
TGTGCCAGCAGTTTATGGGGGACAGGCTCTATGAATGAGCAGTTCTTC
CASSLWGTGSMNEQFF
>-|TRBV20-1|-|TRBJ2-2
TGCAGTGCTAGCCGGCAGGTGGGAGGCGGGGAGCTGTTTTTT
CSASRQVGGGELFF
>-|TRBV12-3/TRBV12-4|few|TRBJ1-5
TGTGCCAGCAGCTACGGACTAAATCAGCCCCAGCATTTT
CASSYGLNQPQHF
>-|TRBV6-2/TRBV6-3|-|TRBJ2-2
TGTGCCAGCAGGCGCCCTTTAGGTAGCACCGGGGAGCTGTTTTTT
CASRRPLGSTGELFF
>-|TRBV9|-|TRBJ1-2
TGTGCCAGCAGCACATATAAGAATGGCTACACCTTC
CASSTYKNGYTF
>TRBD1|TRBV27|few|TRBJ2-5
TGTGCCAGCTGCCGGACAGGGACCCAAGAGACCCAGTACTTC
CASCRTGTQETQYF